This T cell receptor (beta chain) originates from a study of sequential checkpoint blockade in melanoma. Sample treatment: randomized to nivolumab then ipilimumab (arm A) or the reverse (arm B). The CDR3 runs to 15 residues. Trimming pared 5 bases from V and 3 bases from J, leaving 14 bases between. Per germline, CDR1 SGHAT and CDR2 FQNNGV. The method was immunoSEQ multiplex PCR; TCRdb's version includes in-frame clones alone and lacks a portion of them. This sample carries approximately 28,000 clones, 83% of them seen once, and the ten largest clones take 17%. The starting material was CD8+ T cells sorted from blood (inferred from file names), obtained from a patient given nivolumab and ipilimumab in sequence. The sequence was collected from a human donor with melanoma. This rearrangement joins TRBV11-2 to TRBJ1-3; no reliable D call. The chain's CDR3 is CASSHPGGNGNTIYF. The DNA for the CDR3 is TGTGCCAGCAGCCACCCGGGAGGGAATGGAAACACCATATATTTT.